This TCR beta chain was sequenced in a study of T-cell reconstitution after alpha-beta-depleted transplantation in children. This clonotype was counted only a few times. The CDR3 consists of 17 residues. After removal of 0 bases from V and 0 bases from J, the junction contained 6 bases not matched to a gene. CDR1 and CDR2 from the germline V gene are DFQATT and SNEGSKA (reference sequence). Construction of the TCRbeta library involved unique molecular identifiers. TCRdb passed the PCR reads through MiXCR, listing each CDR3 protein once. Of about 400,000 distinct CDR3 sequences in the sample, 20% are singletons; the top ten hold about 3.8%.

The material sequenced was PBMCs from the stem cell graft donor, taken from the stem cell graft. The source is a human donor who donated a stem cell graft to a child with acute myeloid leukemia. The chain carries TRBV20-1 and TRBJ2-4, with 9 bases identical to TRBD1. The CDR3, as DNA: TGCAGTGCTAGAGAAGGACAGGGGCCACTAGCCAAAAACATTCAGTACTTC. It yields the protein CSAREGQGPLAKNIQYF.